Listed here are 17 T cell receptor beta chains from one sample, sequenced in a study of T cell responses to AZD1222 COVID-19 vaccine. Generated by immunoSEQ multiplex PCR, the TCRdb table keeps only in-frame clones and is missing some. The sample includes around 190,000 clones, 85% to 95% of them seen just once. The source was peripheral blood, collected on day 0 of AZD1222 vaccination. The receptors shown here come from an adult in good health.

The chain employs TRBV9 and TRBJ1-1, with D hard to call. The CDR3 runs 15 residues. Germline V CDR1 and CDR2: SGDLS, YYNGEE. V lost 4 bases to trimming and J lost 5 bases, with 18 bases between them. The CDR3 sequence is CASSPRSRVKTEAFF. The CDR3 DNA reads TGTGCCAGCAGCCCCCGCTCGCGGGTTAAAACTGAAGCTTTCTTT.

The chain couples TRBV2 to TRBJ2-2, with a possible D match to TRBD1 (5 bases). V lost 5 bases, J lost 4 bases, and 11 bases lay in between. CDR1 and CDR2 (germline): SNHLY, FYNNEI. CDR3 length: 14 amino acids. CDR3 amino acids: CASSWTPSTGELFF. CDR3 bases: TGTGCCAGCAGTTGGACACCCTCCACCGGGGAGCTGTTTTTT.

The chain links TRBV29-1 to TRBJ2-2; 10 bases match TRBD1. The V and J ends lost 2 bases and 6 bases, in that order; junction bases with no gene match: 6. Germline V gene data show CDR1 as SQVTM and CDR2 as ANQGSEA. The CDR3 extends over 15 amino acids. CDR3 in amino acids: CSVEIPGQGPGELFF. CDR3 nucleotides: TGCAGCGTTGAAATACCGGGACAGGGGCCCGGGGAGCTGTTTTTT.

The CDR3 DNA reads as TGCAGCGTTGGGGGGACTTCCTCCTACGAGCAGTACTTC. Translating it yields CSVGGTSSYEQYF. The chain is built from TRBV29-1 and TRBJ2-7; tentative D call: TRBD2 (6 bases). Trimming shortened V by 4 bases and J by 0 bases, and 10 bases separated the two germline ends. This CDR3 contains 13 residues. Germline CDR1 reads SQVTM; CDR2 reads ANQGSEA.

V is TRBV7-2 and J is TRBJ2-5; a possible D gene is TRBD2 (5 bases). V lost 6 bases and J lost 5, with 13 bases in between. Looked up from germline, CDR1 is SGHTA and CDR2 is FQGNSA. The CDR3 is 13 residues long. The CDR3 region has the DNA TGTGCCAGCAGGGAACTAGTCGGCGAGACCCAGTACTTC. As protein: CASRELVGETQYF.

Note on this clone: Mismatch with germline at one junction end may stem from a read error. The CDR3 DNA reads TGTGTCAGCAGCTTCGGACAGGGCAACTATGGCTACACCTTC. Translated: CVSSFGQGNYGYTF. This chain connects TRBV5-5 to TRBJ1-2, with TRBD1 identical over 8 bases. The CDR3 length is 14 residues. Germline CDR1 is SGHKS and CDR2 is YYEKEE (reference sequence).

This chain joins TRBV3-1 (or the pseudogene TRBV3-2) and TRBJ1-2; tentative D call: TRBD1 (5 bases). CDR1 LGHDT and CDR2 YNNKEL come from the germline V gene (reference sequence). Trimming left V 1 base short and J 1 base short, with 7 bases between. The CDR3 is made up of 14 amino acids. The DNA for the CDR3 is TGTGCCAGCAGCCAAGGGGGGGATAACTATGGCTACACCTTC. Translated: CASSQGGDNYGYTF.

V is TRBV6-2 or TRBV6-3 and J is TRBJ2-5, with D hard to call. Germline V gene sequence: CDR1 MNHEY, CDR2 SVGEGT. Trimming cost V 0 bases and J 5 bases, with 22 bases left between them. The CDR3 spans 18 residues. The CDR3 protein is CASSYSILVGRTDETQYF. The CDR3 nucleotides read TGTGCCAGCAGTTACTCGATCTTGGTTGGCAGGACCGACGAGACCCAGTACTTC.

CDR3 amino acids: CASCQDMNTEAFF. The DNA of the CDR3 is TGTGCCAGTTGTCAGGACATGAACACTGAAGCTTTCTTT. The genes are TRBV28 and TRBJ1-1; possible D gene TRBD1, 5 bases. Between the trimmed V and J ends, which lost 9 bases and 0 bases, there was a span of 11 bases. CDR1 MDHEN and CDR2 SYDVKM come from the germline V gene. This CDR3 contains 13 residues.

This chain uses TRBV7-9 with TRBJ1-1; D gene unclear. This CDR3 comprises 12 residues. V lost 1 base, J lost 7 bases, and 7 bases lay in between. The germline CDR1 and CDR2 sequences are SEHNR and FQNEAQ (reference sequence). The CDR3 DNA is TGTGCCAGCAGCTTAGGTCGGAATGAAGCTTTCTTT. Translating it yields CASSLGRNEAFF.

This chain joins TRBV27 and TRBJ1-2; D is unresolved. The germline V and J ends were trimmed by 7 bases and 5 bases, with 5 bases remaining between them. CDR1 is MNHEY, CDR2 SMNVEV, per germline (reference sequence). The CDR3 consists of 10 residues. The CDR3 DNA sequence: TGTGCCAGCATTGGGTATGGCTACACCTTC. This codes for CASIGYGYTF.

The chain employs TRBV4-3 and TRBJ2-1, with D tentatively TRBD1 (7 bases). From germline, CDR1 is LGHNA and CDR2 YSLEER. V was cut by 4 bases and J by 2 bases, with 18 bases left in between. The CDR3 has 17 residues. CDR3 nucleotide sequence: TGCGCCAGCAGCCCCGAATTGACAGGGACTCCCTACAATGAGCAGTTCTTC. Residues: CASSPELTGTPYNEQFF.

In regard to this clone: The junction differs from germline at one of its ends, possibly a read error. V and J are TRBV7-6 and TRBJ1-6, with a weak D call TRBD1 (5 bases). This CDR3 region has 15 residues. Per germline, CDR1 SGHVS and CDR2 FNYEAQ. CDR3 nucleotide sequence: TGTGCCAGCAGCTTAGTACGCAGGGATAACTCACCCCTCCACTTT. This sequence encodes CASSLVRRDNSPLHF. The whole variable domain, remainder taken from reference TRBV7-6 and TRBJ1-6, is GAGVSQSPRYKVTKRGQDVALRCDPISGHVSLYWYRQALGQGPEFLTYFNYEAQQDKSGLPNDRFSAERPEGSISTLTIQRTEQRDSAMYRCASSLVRRDNSPLHFGNGTRLTVT.

The genes are TRBV7-9 and TRBJ1-1; D is ambiguous. CDR1 and CDR2 (germline): SEHNR, FQNEAQ (reference sequence). CDR3 length equals 12 residues. V lost 5 bases to trimming and J lost 8 bases, with 12 bases between them. The DNA of the CDR3 is TGTGCCAGCAGCCCCTTCCAGACAGAAGCTTTCTTT. Its protein is CASSPFQTEAFF.

The DNA of the CDR3 is TGTGCCAGCAGTGAAGTGGGCCACTACGAGCAGTACTTC. Protein sequence: CASSEVGHYEQYF. The J gene is TRBJ2-7, the V gene TRBV25-1, with unresolved D. The CDR3 consists of 13 residues. V was pared by 2 bases and J by 3 bases, with 8 bases between. Germline values: CDR1 MGHDK, CDR2 SYGVNS.

V is TRBV12-5 and J is TRBJ2-2; possibly TRBD1 for D (6 bases). Trimming shortened V by 8 bases and J by 6 bases, and 16 bases separated the two germline ends. The CDR3 covers 14 residues. The germline CDR1 and CDR2 sequences are LGHNT and FRNRAP. In DNA form, the CDR3 reads TGTGCTAGTAGCATACAGGGATATGCCGGGGAGCTGTTTTTT. This codes for CASSIQGYAGELFF. Using reference TRBV12-5 and TRBJ2-2 for the parts outside the CDR3, the full variable domain is DARVTQTPRHKVTEMGQEVTMRCQPILGHNTVFWYRQTMMQGLELLAYFRNRAPLDDSGMPKDRFSAEMPDATLATLKIQPSEPRDSAVYFCASSIQGYAGELFFGEGSRLTVL.

The V gene is TRBV10-3, the J gene TRBJ2-5; D not resolved. The ends were cut back, 8 bases at V and 4 bases at J, with 8 bases in the middle. The CDR3 is made up of 11 amino acids. Germline values: CDR1 ENHRY, CDR2 SYGVKD. Here the CDR3 DNA reads TGTGCCATCGGGCCGGGAGAGACCCAGTACTTC. Translation: CAIGPGETQYF.